These T cell receptor beta chains were read from a single sample in a study of blood T cells in healthy people across ages. Using its own MiXCR run on the 5' RACE reads, TCRdb lists one record per CDR3 protein. Here the sample spans fewer than 800,000 distinct CDR3 sequences, 20% to 25% being singletons. Sequenced material: blood. The receptors derive from a man between 65 and 80 years old in good health. Each CDR3 is given without its conserved first and last residue. The order of the fields is clone size, J gene, V gene, CDR3 protein. Not every row has a clone size; where given, it reads once, few, many or a size class.

NA	TRBJ2-7	TRBV20-1	SANDYYEQY
few	TRBJ2-5	TRBV5-1	ASSMGEWRETQY
NA	TRBJ2-2	TRBV9	ASSGGNTGELF
NA	TRBJ2-3	TRBV20-1	SASGATQY
NA	TRBJ1-2	TRBV14	ASSFSGGYGYT
few	TRBJ2-3	TRBV7-7	ASSPGLAGDDTQY
NA	TRBJ2-7	TRBV10-3	AIRGGADYEQY
many	TRBJ2-7	TRBV20-1	SARTRSSFVEQY
few	TRBJ2-1	TRBV24-1	ATSEGTSGSPYYNEQF
NA	NA	TRBV7-2	ASSLDASGLYEQY
NA	TRBJ1-2	TRBV20-1	SARDRIIRNYGYT
few	TRBJ2-1	TRBV25-1	ASSDIAGDHNEQF
many	TRBJ1-2	TRBV4-1	ASSKIRDINYGYT
NA	TRBJ2-1	TRBV19	ASSRMQVYNEQF
NA	TRBJ2-3	TRBV5-1	ASSLPTANTDTQY
NA	TRBJ1-4	TRBV7-2	ASSEPGHSEKLF
few	TRBJ1-4	TRBV20-1	SARGTLTRGEKLF
NA	TRBJ2-6	TRBV4-2	ASSQTTSGRALGADVLT
NA	TRBJ2-4	TRBV6-1	ASNGQGAIAKNIQY
NA	TRBJ2-5	TRBV6-2/TRBV6-3	ASSFFDGQETQY
few	TRBJ2-1	TRBV5-5	ASSTTGTINEQF
few	TRBJ2-3	TRBV20-1	SAVLISSDTQY
few	TRBJ1-1	TRBV20-1	SAREGTPATEAS
NA	TRBJ2-1	TRBV5-1	ASRKWEKNNGYEQF
few	TRBJ2-2	TRBV2	ASSEAAYTGELF
few	TRBJ2-1	TRBV3-1	ASSQDGREGLLFSNNEQF
few	TRBJ2-5	TRBV12-5	ASGLMTSDREF
NA	TRBJ2-1	TRBV4-3	ASSQEFLAPSSYNEQF
NA	TRBJ2-1	TRBV7-2	ANTRGNNEQF
NA	TRBJ2-3	TRBV2	ASRLAGGPVADTQY
few	TRBJ1-5	TRBV5-1	ASSLRRGVNQPQH
NA	TRBJ2-3	TRBV4-3	ASSQVGAGDPDTQY
NA	TRBJ2-3	TRBV12-3/TRBV12-4	ASSFSGTADAQY
NA	TRBJ2-5	TRBV20-1	SAHGGLAGARGTQY
NA	TRBJ2-5	TRBV2	ASNPTPVQETQY
once	NA	TRBV20-1	SASSRTGNEQF
NA	NA	TRBV5-1	ASSVLTGDEQF
NA	TRBJ2-3	TRBV5-1	ASSLDPGGSDTQY
NA	TRBJ2-1	TRBV11-3	ASSPKLAGGWDEQF
NA	TRBJ1-1	TRBV7-3	ASSPSPNTEAF
NA	TRBJ2-3	TRBV20-1	SAFPSSGSRNTQY
NA	NA	TRBV9	ASSVDGAYEQY
NA	TRBJ2-7	TRBV7-8	ASSLEDASVLYEQY
many	TRBJ2-2	TRBV6-4	ASSERGNTGELF
NA	TRBJ2-1	TRBV14	ASSQDPGLPIYNEQF
NA	TRBJ1-1	TRBV20-1	SAIRDRNTEAF
few	NA	TRBV29-1	SVESRRSGETQY
NA	TRBJ1-3	TRBV6-5	ASSYSRQGGNTIY
few	TRBJ2-7	TRBV5-1	ASRPSSGRSYEQY
NA	TRBJ2-2	TRBV25-1	ASRTSGSNTGELF
NA	NA	TRBV11-2	ASSQGTGGGGEQF
NA	TRBJ2-2	TRBV6-2/TRBV6-3	ASSPSHTGELF
NA	TRBJ2-5	TRBV5-1	ATRLGGEETQY
few	NA	TRBV11-1	ASSLGLAGGAPDYEQY
NA	TRBJ1-3	TRBV6-2/TRBV6-3	ASRPSRLNGNTIY